What follows describes a single TCR beta chain. This specimen comes from a study of memory CD4+ T cells and cytomegalovirus serostatus. Looking at the study overall: This sample comes from healthy Belgian adults, about nine CMV seropositive, roughly 22 seronegative.

Trimming took 0 bases from V and 5 from J; bases not matched to a gene: 6. This CDR3 is 15 amino acids long. CDR1 SGHNT and CDR2 YYREEE come from the germline V gene (reference sequence). Single viable CD3+CD4+CD8-CD45RO+ cells were sorted as the memory CD4+ T cells. CD4+ T cells were isolated by positive magnetic selection. The authors' processing: Out-of-frame sequences were removed, leaving 2 million or so distinct TCRbeta sequences. Profiling relied on immunoSEQ multiplex PCR, and the TCRdb table lists in-frame clones only, not all of them. That table is the source of V, J and clone size, and D and trimming were worked out from the DNA. The sample yields 27,000 or so clones, over 70% seen once.

This TCR came from an adult in good health and CMV-seronegative. The chain combines TRBV5-4 with TRBJ2-7; 9 bases map to TRBD1. Source material: memory CD4+ T cells from blood. CDR3 residues: CASSLVGDRDHEQYF. DNA for the CDR3: TGTGCCAGCAGCTTGGTCGGGGACAGGGACCACGAGCAGTACTTC.